Described below is a single T cell receptor beta chain sequence and its context. Different DNA sequences within this sample yield the same CDR3. As for treatment: oral pan-JAK inhibitor, 5-10 mg twice daily. This specimen belongs to a study of CD8+ T cells in alopecia areata. After isolation, RNA underwent reverse transcription to generate cDNA as the sequencing template. Clones were sequenced by immunoSEQ multiplex PCR, and TCRdb holds only the in-frame ones, with some missing. The sample carries approximately 200,000 clones, 60% to 70% recorded once. This material consisted of CD4+ T cells sorted from blood, taken at week 4, from a patient treated with tofacitinib. The TCR comes from a human donor with alopecia areata.

CDR3 protein: CSVRQGNEKLFF. In DNA, the CDR3 is TGCAGCGTTCGACAGGGTAATGAAAAACTGTTTTTT. The chain is built from TRBV29-1 and TRBJ1-4, with TRBD1 identical over 7 bases. The CDR3 spans 12 residues. Losses at the gene ends were 5 bases for V and 4 bases for J; bases not matched to a gene: 1. The V gene's germline CDR1 is SQVTM and CDR2 ANQGSEA.